This entry lists 7 T cell receptor beta chains sequenced from one sample in a study of vaccination effects on CD4 cells after COVID-19. Some clones are missing from TCRdb's copy, which holds only in-frame ones; the method was immunoSEQ multiplex PCR. This table holds tens of thousands of clones, approximately 69% found once. Ahead of sequencing, the ViraFEST assay grew antigen-specific CD4+ T cells using viral peptide pools. Investigators separated out CD4+ T cells once around 9 days of culture had passed. PCR confirmed that the person was infected with SARS-CoV-2 between March and December 2020. These receptors have no known antigen. Sample: CD4+ T cells from PBMCs cultured with SARS-CoV-2 spike peptides, taken before COVID-19 vaccination. These receptors came from a human donor who had a prior SARS-CoV-2 infection.

The chain joins TRBV19 to TRBJ1-6; tentative D call: TRBD1 (6 bases). Germline CDR1 and CDR2: LNHDA and SQIVND (reference sequence). V lost 3 bases and J lost 7, with 13 bases in between. This CDR3 is 15 amino acids long. The CDR3 DNA is TGTGCCAGTAGTATCCGGGGGGCGGAAAATTCACCCCTCCACTTT. Encoded protein: CASSIRGAENSPLHF.

The chain links TRBV4-3 to TRBJ2-2; D remains ambiguous. With 0 bases removed from V and 5 bases from J, the gap between germline ends came to 13 bases. The CDR3 is 16 amino acids. Germline lookup yields CDR1 LGHNA and CDR2 YSLEER. The CDR3 is CASSQDMSFLTGELFF. The DNA for the CDR3 is TGCGCCAGCAGCCAAGATATGAGTTTTCTAACCGGGGAGCTGTTTTTT.

This clone was detected only a few times. One junction end disagrees with the germline gene, perhaps due to a read error. The CDR3 sequence is CASSLLIGAEETQYF. In nucleotides, the CDR3 is TGTGCTAGCAGCTTACTAATTGGTGCGGAAGAGACCCAGTACTTC. This sequence joins TRBV7-7 and TRBJ2-5; D is undetermined. Germline CDR1 SSHAT, CDR2 FNYEAQ (reference sequence). The CDR3 loop spans 15 amino acids. Full variable domain (outside the CDR3, taken from reference TRBV7-7 and TRBJ2-5): GAGVSQSPRYKVTKRGQDVTLRCDPISSHATLYWYQQALGQGPEFLTYFNYEAQPDKSGLPSDRFSAERPEGSISTLTIQRTEQRDSAMYRCASSLLIGAEETQYFGPGTRLLVL.

The chain couples TRBV3-1 (or the pseudogene TRBV3-2) to TRBJ2-5; D may match TRBD1 or TRBD2 (5 bases each). The germline V gene has CDR1 LGHDT and CDR2 YNNKEL (reference sequence). The CDR3 has 14 amino acids. V lost 4 bases and J lost 7, with 16 bases in between. The chain's CDR3 is CASSPQASMGTQYF. The DNA of the CDR3 is TGTGCCAGCAGCCCACAGGCTAGCATGGGGACCCAGTACTTC.

The chain joins TRBV5-6 to TRBJ1-1; 11 positions match TRBD1. J gave up 4 bases and V 1 base, and 6 bases lay outside the gene matches. The CDR3 is 16 residues long. Germline V lookup: CDR1 SGHDT, CDR2 YYEEEE. The CDR3 is CASSLPGQGAVTEAFF. Here the CDR3 DNA reads TGTGCCAGCAGCTTGCCTGGACAGGGGGCCGTCACTGAAGCTTTCTTT. The full variable domain, in which reference TRBV5-6 and TRBJ1-1 provide the parts outside the CDR3, is DAGVTQSPTHLIKTRGQQVTLRCSPKSGHDTVSWYQQALGQGPQFIFQYYEEEERQRGNFPDRFSGHQFPNYSSELNVNALLLGDSALYLCASSLPGQGAVTEAFFGQGTRLTVV.

This sequence joins TRBV12-5 and TRBJ2-5; D gene unclear. From germline, CDR1 is LGHNT and CDR2 FRNRAP. There are 12 residues in the CDR3. Trimming took off 0 bases at V and 5 bases at J, with 4 bases between the two ends. This CDR3 is CASGLVPETQYF. The CDR3 bases are TGTGCTAGTGGTTTGGTACCGGAGACCCAGTACTTC.

The rearrangement joins TRBV7-2 to TRBJ2-1; D not certain. CDR3 length: 14 amino acids. The germline CDR1 and CDR2 sequences are SGHTA and FQGNSA. V lost 1 base and J 6 bases, leaving 10 bases between the germline ends. The CDR3 nucleotides read TGTGCCAGCAGCTTAGTACTTCTCAGCAATGAGCAGTTCTTC. Its protein product is CASSLVLLSNEQFF.